A single sample is the source of the 29 T cell receptor beta chains below, sequenced in a study of Graves' ophthalmopathy and Graves' hyperthyroidism (dated 2018 in TCRdb). Instrument used: Illumina HiSeq 2000. For repertoire sequencing, TCR beta CDR3 regions were amplified from RNA transcripts. HTBI primers and the Qiagen OneStep RT-PCR kit were used in a first-round RT-PCR, which was followed by a second-round multiplex PCR, size selection and purification. TCRdb's own reprocessing of the public reads used fastp at Q25 and MiXCR and kept productive beta chains. Rows with one shared CDR3 protein collapse into an entry with the most common genes and DNA. This sample comprises hundreds of thousands of distinct CDR3 sequences, 22% of them detected only once. The ten largest account for about 6.6% of the sample. The sample consisted of peripheral blood. Receptors were obtained from a woman between 18 and 29 years old with stable Graves' hyperthyroidism. Some clones in this sample may be carry-over from other donors' samples. Donor details come from another sample of the same person, matched by shared clones.

The genes are TRBV6-2 or TRBV6-3 and TRBJ2-7; 9 bases fit TRBD2. This CDR3 is built from 14 residues. The V and J ends lost 7 bases and 3 bases, in that order; junction bases with no gene match: 7. CDR1 MNHEY and CDR2 SVGEGT come from the germline V gene. DNA for the CDR3: TGTGCCAGCAACGTAGCGGGAGAGTTCTACGAGCAGTACTTC. Protein product: CASNVAGEFYEQYF.

This clonotype was recorded a few times. The V and J genes are TRBV27 and TRBJ1-5; 7 bases line up with TRBD1. Germline CDR1 and CDR2: MNHEY and SMNVEV (reference sequence). CDR3 length equals 15 residues. The V segment lost 6 bases and the J segment 3 bases; nucleotides outside the gene matches: 8. CDR3 coding DNA: TGTGCCAGCAGCCGACAGGGTCCCCACAATCAGCCCCAGCATTTT. It encodes CASSRQGPHNQPQHF.

The chain recombines TRBV12-3 or TRBV12-4 with TRBJ1-1; D call uncertain. Trimming cost V 9 bases and J 4 bases, with 24 bases left between them. The CDR3 spans 16 residues. Here the CDR3 DNA reads TGTGCCAGTGCCGTTGCCCGCCTTGTACCTCCCACTGAAGCTTTCTTT. This sequence encodes CASAVARLVPPTEAFF.

About this clonotype: A much larger clone lies a single base off, so this may be a read error. The V gene is TRBV5-1, the J gene TRBJ2-2, with D perhaps TRBD2 (5 bases). The germline gives CDR1 SGHRS, CDR2 YFSETQ. This CDR3 region has 13 residues. The V end lost 8 bases, the J end lost 4 bases, and 12 bases lay between the germline ends. CDR3 coding DNA: TGCGCCAGTCGGATAGGAGGCACCGGGGAGCTGTTTTTT. Protein sequence: CASRIGGTGELFF.

The chain is built from TRBV6-5 and TRBJ1-5, with 10 bases that match TRBD1. This CDR3 spans 15 amino acids. Germline V gives CDR1 MNHEY, CDR2 SVGAGI. Trimming at V came to 4 bases and at J to 6 bases, leaving 6 bases not matched to a gene. The CDR3, as DNA: TGTGCCAGCAGTTCCGGACAGGGGGAGAGTCAGCCCCAGCATTTT. Amino acids: CASSSGQGESQPQHF.

This chain links TRBV18 with TRBJ1-2; D not certain. CDR3 length equals 17 residues. V was trimmed by 2 bases and J by 3 bases, leaving 19 bases between them. Germline V gene lookup returns CDR1 KGHSH and CDR2 LQKENI. CDR3 sequence (DNA): TGTGCCAGCTCACCATACGTCTCCTCCGGGGAAGACTATGGCTACACCTTC. It specifies CASSPYVSSGEDYGYTF.

The CDR3 spells CASSQGVANTEAFF. CDR3 nucleotides: TGTGCCAGCAGCCAAGGAGTAGCGAACACTGAAGCTTTCTTT. V gene TRBV3-1 combines with J gene TRBJ1-1, with D uncertain. Germline V gene data show CDR1 as LGHDT and CDR2 as YNNKEL (reference sequence). The CDR3 loop spans 14 amino acids. Trimming shortened V by 1 base and J by 1 base, and 7 bases separated the two germline ends.

This clonotype showed up many times. The chain links TRBV12-3 or TRBV12-4 to TRBJ1-2; D ambiguous. The V gene lost 1 base and the J gene lost 4 bases, with 16 bases spanning the gap. The CDR3 spans 16 residues. CDR3 DNA: TGTGCCAGCAGTTTAGGGGAGCGGGGTCCCACCTATGGCTACACCTTC. It is translated as CASSLGERGPTYGYTF.

The rearrangement joins TRBV15 to TRBJ2-5; a possible D gene is TRBD1 (6 bases). The CDR3 is made up of 14 amino acids. Germline assignment: CDR1 LNHNV and CDR2 YYDKDF (reference sequence). V lost 6 bases, J lost 3 bases, and 14 bases lay in between. The CDR3 sequence: CATSPGHLKETQYF. Written as DNA, the CDR3 is TGTGCCACCAGTCCGGGACACCTTAAAGAGACCCAGTACTTC.

The rearrangement links TRBV20-1 to TRBJ1-6, with 7 bases identical to TRBD1. V lost 0 bases to trimming and J lost 5 bases; unmatched junction nucleotides: 4. This CDR3 has 15 residues. Germline V gene sequence: CDR1 DFQATT, CDR2 SNEGSKA (reference sequence). CDR3 bases: TGCAGTGCTAGAGATCTGACAGGGAATAATTCACCCCTCCACTTT. It specifies CSARDLTGNNSPLHF.

This clonotype was observed at least ten times. This chain connects TRBV19 to TRBJ1-2, with 11 bases matching TRBD1. CDR3 length: 16 amino acids. Germline CDR1 reads LNHDA; CDR2 reads SQIVND (reference sequence). Unmatched junction bases numbered 11, after V lost 7 bases and J lost 4 bases. CDR3 sequence reads: CASNTGTGGSGYGYTF. CDR3 in DNA: TGTGCCAGTAATACCGGGACAGGGGGATCCGGCTATGGCTACACCTTC.

There are many counts of this clonotype. The rearrangement links TRBV2 to TRBJ1-1; no clear D gene. The CDR3 runs 11 residues. CDR1 and CDR2 (germline): SNHLY, FYNNEI. Trimming took off 7 bases at V and 11 bases at J, with 14 bases between the two ends. CDR3 coding DNA: TGTGCCAGCACTGAGGACTCGCAGGCTTTCTTT. Amino acids: CASTEDSQAFF. Variable domain in full (rest from reference TRBV2 and TRBJ1-1): EPEVTQTPSHQVTQMGQEVILRCVPISNHLYFYWYRQILGQKVEFLVSFYNNEISEKSEIFDDQFSVERPDGSNFTLKIRSTKLEDSAMYFCASTEDSQAFFGQGTRLTVV.

This clonotype was seen ten or more times. This chain connects TRBV11-3 to TRBJ1-2; D may be TRBD1 (5 bases). The V gene's germline CDR1 is SGHNT and CDR2 YENEEA. CDR3 length: 16 residues. The V gene lost 1 base and the J gene lost 4 bases, with 16 bases spanning the gap. Here the CDR3 reads CASSLVSTGLGYGYTF. The CDR3 DNA is TGTGCCAGCAGCTTAGTTAGTACAGGCCTTGGCTATGGCTACACCTTC.

This clonotype was detected ten times or more. The rearrangement uses TRBV28 and TRBJ2-7; the match to TRBD1 covers 9 bases. Germline CDR1 MDHEN, CDR2 SYDVKM. The CDR3 runs 14 residues. V dropped 4 bases and J dropped 2; count of bases not matched to a gene: 3. The CDR3 coding sequence is TGTGCCAGCAGTTCGGGGGACAGGGCCTACGAGCAGTACTTC. Amino acid sequence: CASSSGDRAYEQYF.

This clonotype was picked up many times. The chain employs TRBV4-1 and TRBJ1-5; no clear D gene. From germline, CDR1 is MGHRA and CDR2 YSYEKL. Deletions cut 2 bases from V and 3 bases from J, with 8 bases between. The CDR3 has 14 residues. This chain's CDR3 is CASSQISDNQPQHF. The CDR3 bases are TGCGCCAGCAGCCAAATAAGTGACAATCAGCCCCAGCATTTT.

This chain connects TRBV7-9 to TRBJ2-7; TRBD2 matches 8 bases. The CDR3 is 14 residues long. CDR1 is SEHNR and CDR2 is FQNEAQ in the germline V gene (reference sequence). Trimming at V came to 5 bases and at J to 5 bases, leaving 8 bases not matched to a gene. The CDR3 DNA is TGTGCCAGCAGCCTCAGCGGGAGTGGCCACGAGCAGTACTTC. Translated, it gives CASSLSGSGHEQYF. The entire variable domain, with the rest obtained from reference TRBV7-9 and TRBJ2-7, is as follows: DTGVSQNPRHKITKRGQNVTFRCDPISEHNRLYWYRQTLGQGPEFLTYFQNEAQLEKSRLLSDRFSAERPKGSFSTLEIQRTEQGDSAMYLCASSLSGSGHEQYFGPGTRLTVT.

This clonotype showed up many times. This sequence joins TRBV10-3 and TRBJ1-6; 8 bases are shared with TRBD1. Germline assignment: CDR1 ENHRY and CDR2 SYGVKD. V lost 2 bases to trimming and J lost 7 bases; unmatched junction nucleotides: 7. This CDR3 comprises 16 residues. The CDR3 DNA sequence: TGTGCCATCAGTGAGGCCGGGGGACAGGCAAATTCACCCCTCCACTTT. Translated, it gives CAISEAGGQANSPLHF.

This clonotype was picked up many times. The V and J genes are TRBV29-1 and TRBJ2-7; D possibly uses TRBD1 or TRBD2 (5 bases each). With 7 bases removed from V and 3 bases from J, the gap between germline ends came to 16 bases. Germline loops: CDR1 SQVTM, CDR2 ANQGSEA. The CDR3 is 13 residues long. CDR3 nucleotide sequence: TGCAGCGCAACGACGGGACGGATCTACGAGCAGTACTTC. It is translated as CSATTGRIYEQYF.

This clonotype showed up just a few times. V and J are TRBV5-1 and TRBJ1-2; 9 bases are a match to TRBD1. V shed 3 bases and J 4 bases; nucleotides not matched to a gene: 7. Germline V lookup: CDR1 SGHRS, CDR2 YFSETQ. The CDR3 has 15 amino acids. In DNA form, the CDR3 reads TGCGCCAGCAGCTGGACGGACAGGGGAGGCTATGGCTACACCTTC. It yields the protein CASSWTDRGGYGYTF.

This clonotype was counted many times. The V gene is TRBV10-3, the J gene TRBJ1-1; D remains unclear. CDR3 length equals 12 residues. Deletions cut 3 bases from V and 8 bases from J, with 10 bases between. Germline loops: CDR1 ENHRY, CDR2 SYGVKD. The CDR3 DNA reads TGTGCCATCAGTGATATCACGGAAGAAGCTTTCTTT. It encodes CAISDITEEAFF.

The sample holds many counts of this clonotype. The V call is TRBV28, the J call TRBJ1-2, with 10 bases identical to TRBD1. There are 12 residues in the CDR3. V lost 5 bases and J lost 10; bases outside the gene matches: 4. Germline CDR1 reads MDHEN; CDR2 reads SYDVKM. The CDR3 loop is CASSRTGGTYTF. The CDR3 nucleotides read TGTGCCAGCAGTCGGACAGGGGGGACCTACACCTTC.

This clonotype came up many times. This chain uses TRBV15 with TRBJ2-4; D ambiguous. From germline, CDR1 is LNHNV and CDR2 YYDKDF (reference sequence). This CDR3 spans 13 amino acids. Trimming took 2 bases from V and 8 from J, leaving 10 bases between them. CDR3 sequence: CATSRPPRDIQYF. CDR3 coding DNA: TGTGCCACCAGCAGACCCCCTAGGGACATTCAGTACTTC. The full variable domain, completed using reference TRBV15 and TRBJ2-4, is DAMVIQNPRYQVTQFGKPVTLSCSQTLNHNVMYWYQQKSSQAPKLLFHYYDKDFNNEADTPDNFQSRRPNTSFCFLDIRSPGLGDTAMYLCATSRPPRDIQYFGAGTRLSVL.

This chain connects TRBV3-1 to TRBJ2-2; D possibly corresponds to TRBD2 (6 bases). The CDR3 is 16 amino acids. The germline V gene encodes CDR1 LGHDT and CDR2 YNNKEL (reference sequence). Trimming removed 0 bases at V and 1 base at J, with 9 bases between. The CDR3 bases are TGTGCCAGCAGCCAAGATTGGCGGGAGAACACCGGGGAGCTGTTTTTT. It translates to CASSQDWRENTGELFF.

There are many counts of this clonotype. The chain joins TRBV5-1 to TRBJ1-2; D is uncertain. This CDR3 is 12 amino acids long. CDR1 is SGHRS and CDR2 is YFSETQ in the germline V gene. V dropped 3 bases and J dropped 4 bases, with 7 bases sitting between them. The CDR3 here is CASSSDFYGYTF. For the CDR3, the DNA is TGCGCCAGCAGCTCCGACTTCTATGGCTACACCTTC.

For this clonotype: A much larger clone sits a single nucleotide away, making a read error possible. The chain uses TRBV30 and TRBJ1-2; D might be TRBD1 (6 bases). The CDR3 is made up of 12 amino acids. Trimming took 1 base from V and 3 from J, leaving 6 bases between them. Germline V lookup: CDR1 GTSNPN, CDR2 SVGIG (reference sequence). The CDR3: CAWSDRDYGYTF. CDR3 DNA sequence: TGTGCCTGGAGTGACAGGGACTATGGCTACACCTTC.

This clonotype was seen ten or more times. V is TRBV6-1 and J is TRBJ1-5, with D hard to call. Trimming pared 3 bases from V and 0 bases from J, leaving 12 bases between. This CDR3 spans 16 amino acids. Germline V gene lookup returns CDR1 MNHNS and CDR2 SASEGT. The CDR3 spells CASSEIASPSNQPQHF. The DNA of the CDR3 is TGTGCCAGCAGTGAGATCGCGAGTCCTAGCAATCAGCCCCAGCATTTT.

The chain joins TRBV5-1 to TRBJ2-6; D unclear. Germline loops: CDR1 SGHRS, CDR2 YFSETQ. The CDR3 is 16 amino acids. Deletions cut 0 bases from V and 0 bases from J, with 7 bases between. The CDR3 sequence: CASSLGGVSGANVLTF. The CDR3 coding sequence is TGCGCCAGCAGCTTGGGTGGGGTCTCTGGGGCCAACGTCCTGACTTTC.

The rearrangement uses TRBV12-3 or TRBV12-4 and TRBJ1-5; 8 bases line up with TRBD1. CDR3 size: 13 residues. After removal of 6 bases from V and 7 bases from J, the junction contained 5 bases not matched to a gene. The CDR3 sequence is CASRDRAEQPQHF. In DNA, the CDR3 is TGTGCCAGCAGGGACAGGGCGGAACAGCCCCAGCATTTT.

This clonotype was recorded at least ten times. The V call is TRBV2, the J call TRBJ1-5; tentative D call: TRBD1 (6 bases). CDR3 length equals 17 residues. V lost 7 bases to trimming and J lost 1 base, with 20 bases between them. Germline lookup yields CDR1 SNHLY and CDR2 FYNNEI. The CDR3 reads CASMGGGASLSNQPQHF. CDR3 nucleotide sequence: TGTGCCAGCATGGGCGGGGGCGCGAGTCTGAGCAATCAGCCCCAGCATTTT.